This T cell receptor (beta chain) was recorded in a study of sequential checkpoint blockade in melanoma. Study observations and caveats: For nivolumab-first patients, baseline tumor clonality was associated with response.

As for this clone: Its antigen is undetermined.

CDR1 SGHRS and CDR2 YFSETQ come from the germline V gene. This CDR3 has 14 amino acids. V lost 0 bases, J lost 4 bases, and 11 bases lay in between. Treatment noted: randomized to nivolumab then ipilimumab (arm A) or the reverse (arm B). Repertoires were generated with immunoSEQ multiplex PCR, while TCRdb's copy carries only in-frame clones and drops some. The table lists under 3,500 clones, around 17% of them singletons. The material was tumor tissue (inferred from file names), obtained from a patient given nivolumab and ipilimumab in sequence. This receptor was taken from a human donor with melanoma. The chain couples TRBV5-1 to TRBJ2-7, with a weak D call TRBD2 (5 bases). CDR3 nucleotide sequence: TGCGCCAGCAGCTTGGGGAGGTCTGTTTACGAGCAGTACTTC. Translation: CASSLGRSVYEQYF.